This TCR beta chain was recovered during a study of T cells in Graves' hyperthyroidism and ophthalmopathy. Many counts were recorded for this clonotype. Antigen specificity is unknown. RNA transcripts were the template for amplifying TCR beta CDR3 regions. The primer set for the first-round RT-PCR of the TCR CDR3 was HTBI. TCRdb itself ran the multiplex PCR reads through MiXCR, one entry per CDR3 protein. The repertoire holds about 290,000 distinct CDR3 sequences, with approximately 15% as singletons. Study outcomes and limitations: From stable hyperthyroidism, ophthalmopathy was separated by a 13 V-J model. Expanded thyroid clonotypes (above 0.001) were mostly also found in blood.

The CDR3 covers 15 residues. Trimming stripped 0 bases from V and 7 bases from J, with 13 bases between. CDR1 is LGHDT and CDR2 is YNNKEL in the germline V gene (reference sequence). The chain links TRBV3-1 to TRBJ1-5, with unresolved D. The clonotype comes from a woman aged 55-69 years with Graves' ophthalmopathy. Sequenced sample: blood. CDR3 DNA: TGTGCCAGCAGCCAAGATTGGCAGGAGGCGCAGCCCCAGCATTTT. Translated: CASSQDWQEAQPQHF.